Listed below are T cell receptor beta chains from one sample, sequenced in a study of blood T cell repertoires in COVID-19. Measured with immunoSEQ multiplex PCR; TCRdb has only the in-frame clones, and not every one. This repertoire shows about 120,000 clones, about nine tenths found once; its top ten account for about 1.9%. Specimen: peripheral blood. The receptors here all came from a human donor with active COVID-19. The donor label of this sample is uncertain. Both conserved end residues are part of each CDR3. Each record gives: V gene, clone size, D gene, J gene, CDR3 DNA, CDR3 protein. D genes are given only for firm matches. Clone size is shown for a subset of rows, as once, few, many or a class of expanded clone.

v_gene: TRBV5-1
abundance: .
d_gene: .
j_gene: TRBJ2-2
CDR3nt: TGCGCCAGCAATAGGGGGGGCCTACGAGCCGGGGAGCTGTTTTTT
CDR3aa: CASNRGGLRAGELFF

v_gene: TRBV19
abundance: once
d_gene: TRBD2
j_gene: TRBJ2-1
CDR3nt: TGTGCCAGTAGGGATAAGCGGGGGATACTCTACAATGAGCAGTTCTTC
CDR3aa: CASRDKRGILYNEQFF

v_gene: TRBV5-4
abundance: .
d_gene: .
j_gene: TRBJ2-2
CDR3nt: TGTGCCACGACGGGACTTACCTCCGGCACCGGGGAGCTGTTTTTT
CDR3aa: CATTGLTSGTGELFF

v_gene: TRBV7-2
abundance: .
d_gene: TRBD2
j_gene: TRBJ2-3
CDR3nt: TGTGCCAGCAGCACAGCGGGGGCCACAGATACGCAGTATTTT
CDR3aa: CASSTAGATDTQYF

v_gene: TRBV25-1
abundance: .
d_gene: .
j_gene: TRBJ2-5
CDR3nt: TGTGCCAGCAGTGAATCGCTAGGTCGAGAGACCCAGTACTTC
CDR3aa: CASSESLGRETQYF

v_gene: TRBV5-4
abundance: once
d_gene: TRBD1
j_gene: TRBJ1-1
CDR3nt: TGTGCCAGCAGAACACAGGGGACGAACACTGAAGCTTTCTTT
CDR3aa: CASRTQGTNTEAFF

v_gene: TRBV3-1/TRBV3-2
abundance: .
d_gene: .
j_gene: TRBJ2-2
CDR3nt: TGTGCCAGCAGCCAAGTATCTTCCTCTACCGGGGAGCTGTTTTTT
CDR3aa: CASSQVSSSTGELFF

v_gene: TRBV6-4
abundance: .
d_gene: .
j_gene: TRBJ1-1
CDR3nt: TGTGCCAGCAGTGCCGGATCGGGGAGGAGTACTGAAGCTTTCTTT
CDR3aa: CASSAGSGRSTEAFF

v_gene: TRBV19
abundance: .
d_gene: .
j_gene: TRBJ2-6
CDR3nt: TGTGCCAGTAGTATAAGAGGGACTGGGGCCAACGTCCTGACTTTC
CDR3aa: CASSIRGTGANVLTF

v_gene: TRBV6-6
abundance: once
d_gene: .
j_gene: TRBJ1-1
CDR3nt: TGTGCCAGCAGTTACTCGGGCAGGGCTGAAGCTTTCTTT
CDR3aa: CASSYSGRAEAFF

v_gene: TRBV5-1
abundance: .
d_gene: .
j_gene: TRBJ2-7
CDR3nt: TGCGCCAGCAGCCCCGGGGCAGGGGTCAACGAGCAGTACTTC
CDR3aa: CASSPGAGVNEQYF

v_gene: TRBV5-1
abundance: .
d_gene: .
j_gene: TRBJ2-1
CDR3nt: TGCGCCAGCAGCCCTGAAGGGGTCTCCTACAATGAGCAGTTCTTC
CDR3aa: CASSPEGVSYNEQFF

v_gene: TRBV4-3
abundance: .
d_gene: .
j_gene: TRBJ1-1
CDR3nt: TGCGCCAGCAGCCAACAGGGGACGGCCAACACTGAAGCTTTCTTT
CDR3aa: CASSQQGTANTEAFF

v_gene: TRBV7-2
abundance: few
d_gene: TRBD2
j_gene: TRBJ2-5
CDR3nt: TGTGCCAGCAGCTTAGGGCTAGCGGTACAAGAGACCCAGTACTTC
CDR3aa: CASSLGLAVQETQYF

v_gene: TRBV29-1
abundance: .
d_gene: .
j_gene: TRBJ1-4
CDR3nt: TGCAGCGCTCAACAGACACAGAATGAAAAACTGTTTTTT
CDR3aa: CSAQQTQNEKLFF

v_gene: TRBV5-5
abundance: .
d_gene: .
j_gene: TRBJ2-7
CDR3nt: TGTGCCAGCAGGATATTGGGGCAGAGCTACGAGCAGTACTTC
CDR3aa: CASRILGQSYEQYF

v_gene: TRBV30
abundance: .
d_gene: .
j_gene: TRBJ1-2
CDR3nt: TGTGCCTGGAGTGTTAGGCGGGGCGGCGGCTACACCTTC
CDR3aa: CAWSVRRGGGYTF

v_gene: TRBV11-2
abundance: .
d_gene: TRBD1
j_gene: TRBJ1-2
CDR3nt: TGTGCCAGCAGCTTAGACAGGGGGCAGGGTGGCTACACCTTC
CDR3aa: CASSLDRGQGGYTF

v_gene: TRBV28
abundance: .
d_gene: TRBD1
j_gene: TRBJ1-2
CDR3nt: TGTGCCAGCAGTTTAGGATCCGGCAGGGGGAAAAATGGCTACACCTTC
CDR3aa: CASSLGSGRGKNGYTF

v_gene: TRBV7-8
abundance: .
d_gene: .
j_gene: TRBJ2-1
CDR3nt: TGTGCCAGCAGCCCGAGGGGGAGAGGTTCCTACAATGAGCAGTTCTTC
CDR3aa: CASSPRGRGSYNEQFF

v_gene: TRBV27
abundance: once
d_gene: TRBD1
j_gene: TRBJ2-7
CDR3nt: TGTGCCAGCAGGAGGGGAGACAGGGACGAGCAGTACTTC
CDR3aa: CASRRGDRDEQYF

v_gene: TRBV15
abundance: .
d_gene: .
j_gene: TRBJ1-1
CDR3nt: TGTGCCACCAGCAGAGAAATTGCGGAGAACACTGAAGCTTTCTTT
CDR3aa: CATSREIAENTEAFF

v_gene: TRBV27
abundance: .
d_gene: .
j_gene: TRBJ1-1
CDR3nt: TGTGCCAGCAGTTTATCCGGTGGAGGAACGAACACTGAAGCTTTCTTT
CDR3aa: CASSLSGGGTNTEAFF

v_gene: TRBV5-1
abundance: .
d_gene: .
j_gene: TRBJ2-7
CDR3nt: TGCGCCAGCAGCGGGCTGAGACAGGTATACTTC
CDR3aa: CASSGLRQVYF

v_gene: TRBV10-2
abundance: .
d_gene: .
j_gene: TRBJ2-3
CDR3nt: TGCGCCAGCAGTGAACAGGGAGGCACAGATACGCAGTATTTT
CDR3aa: CASSEQGGTDTQYF

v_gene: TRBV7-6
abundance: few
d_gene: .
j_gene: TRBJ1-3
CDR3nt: TGTGCCAGCAGCTTTGACAGGAGCTCTGGAAACACCATATATTTT
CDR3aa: CASSFDRSSGNTIYF

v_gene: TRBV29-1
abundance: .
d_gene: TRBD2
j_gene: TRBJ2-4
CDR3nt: TGCAGTGCCCTCTTGTCGGGGGAGGGGATTCAGTACTTC
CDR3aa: CSALLSGEGIQYF

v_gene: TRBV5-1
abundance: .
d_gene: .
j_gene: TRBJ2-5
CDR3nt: TGCGCCAGCAGCTTGGCCGTCGCAGTCCAAGAGACCCAGTACTTC
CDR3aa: CASSLAVAVQETQYF

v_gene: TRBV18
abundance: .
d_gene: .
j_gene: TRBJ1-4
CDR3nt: TGTGCCAGCTCACCTAGCTACCATAATGAAAAACTGTTTTTT
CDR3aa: CASSPSYHNEKLFF

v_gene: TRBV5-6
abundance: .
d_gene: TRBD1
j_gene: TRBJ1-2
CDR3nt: TGTGCCAGCATCACCGCCAGGGGGAAGCACGGCTACACCTTC
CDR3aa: CASITARGKHGYTF

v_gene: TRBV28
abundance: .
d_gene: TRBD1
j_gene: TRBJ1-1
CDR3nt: TGTGCCAGCAGTCCTCCAGACAGGGGGCAGAACACTGAAGCTTTCTTT
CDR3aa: CASSPPDRGQNTEAFF

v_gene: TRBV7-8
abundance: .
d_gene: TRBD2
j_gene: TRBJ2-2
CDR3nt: TGTGCCAGCAGCTTGCTAGCGGGGGGCGCCGGGGAGCTGTTTTTT
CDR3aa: CASSLLAGGAGELFF

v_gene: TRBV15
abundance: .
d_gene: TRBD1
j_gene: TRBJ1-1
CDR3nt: TGTGCCACCAGCAGGGACAGGGCGAACACTGAAGCTTTCTTT
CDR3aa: CATSRDRANTEAFF

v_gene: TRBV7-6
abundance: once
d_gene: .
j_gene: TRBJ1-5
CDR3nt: TGTGCCAGCAGCTTAGGCGTTCGGGGGAGCAATCAGCCCCAGCATTTT
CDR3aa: CASSLGVRGSNQPQHF

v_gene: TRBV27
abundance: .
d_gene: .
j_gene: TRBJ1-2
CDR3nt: TGTGCCAGCACCCTATTCCCGGGGGGCCGGGGCTACACCTTC
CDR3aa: CASTLFPGGRGYTF

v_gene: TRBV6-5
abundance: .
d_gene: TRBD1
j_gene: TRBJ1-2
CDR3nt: TGTGCCAGCAGTTACTCGGGGACAGGGGGTGGCTACACCTTC
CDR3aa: CASSYSGTGGGYTF

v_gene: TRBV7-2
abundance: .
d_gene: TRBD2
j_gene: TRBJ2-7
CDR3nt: TGTGCCAGCAGCTTAGCGGCTAGCGGCTACGAGCAGTACTTC
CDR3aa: CASSLAASGYEQYF

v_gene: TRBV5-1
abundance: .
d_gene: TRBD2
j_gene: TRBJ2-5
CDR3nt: TGCGCCAGCAGCTCCAGACTAGCGGGGGGGCCGACGGAAGAGACCCAGTACTTC
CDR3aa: CASSSRLAGGPTEETQYF

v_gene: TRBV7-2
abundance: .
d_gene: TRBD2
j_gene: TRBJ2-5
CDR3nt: TGTGCCAGCAGAGTCGGGGGGGAAAATCAAGAGACCCAGTACTTC
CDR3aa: CASRVGGENQETQYF

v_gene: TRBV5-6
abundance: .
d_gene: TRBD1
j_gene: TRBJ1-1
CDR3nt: TGTGCCAGCAGCTCGGACAGGGGAAGGATGAACACTGAAGCTTTCTTT
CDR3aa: CASSSDRGRMNTEAFF

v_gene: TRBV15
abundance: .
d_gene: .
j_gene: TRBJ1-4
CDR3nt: TGTGCCACCAGCAGAGATTTACTAAATGAAAAACTGTTTTTT
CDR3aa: CATSRDLLNEKLFF

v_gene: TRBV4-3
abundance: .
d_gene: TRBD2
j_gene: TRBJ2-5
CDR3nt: TGCGCCAGCAGCCAATCAGGGAGGGACGGGGAGACCCAGTACTTC
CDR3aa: CASSQSGRDGETQYF

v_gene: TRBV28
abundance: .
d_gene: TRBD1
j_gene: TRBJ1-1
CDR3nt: TGTGCCAGCAGATCCGACAGGGTGACTGAAGCTTTCTTT
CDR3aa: CASRSDRVTEAFF

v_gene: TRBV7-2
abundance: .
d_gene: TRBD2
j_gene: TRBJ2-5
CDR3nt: TGTGCCAGCAGCTTACGCGGACTAGCGGGGGGCCGAGAGACCCAGTACTTC
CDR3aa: CASSLRGLAGGRETQYF

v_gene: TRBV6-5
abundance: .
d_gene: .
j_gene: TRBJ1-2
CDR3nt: TGTGCCAGCAGGACATCGGACAGCCCCTTTTATGGCTACACCTTC
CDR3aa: CASRTSDSPFYGYTF

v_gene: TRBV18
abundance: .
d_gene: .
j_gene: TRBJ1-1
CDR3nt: TGTGCCAGCTCACCAATCTCTTCGGACATGCCATCCGAAGCTTTCTTT
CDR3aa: CASSPISSDMPSEAFF

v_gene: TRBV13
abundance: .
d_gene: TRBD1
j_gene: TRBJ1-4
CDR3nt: TGTGCCAGCGCGGTTAAAACGGGACAGTCCGAAAAACTGTTTTTT
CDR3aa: CASAVKTGQSEKLFF

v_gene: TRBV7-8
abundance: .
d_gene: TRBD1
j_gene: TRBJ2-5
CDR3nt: TGTGCCAGCAGCTTAGAGGGGTCGACAGGGTCCCAAGAGACCCAGTACTTC
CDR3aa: CASSLEGSTGSQETQYF

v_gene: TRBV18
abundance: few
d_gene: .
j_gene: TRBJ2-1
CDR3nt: TGTGCCAGCTCACCACGGTTCGGGGGGCTAGGCAATGAGCAGTTCTTC
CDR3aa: CASSPRFGGLGNEQFF

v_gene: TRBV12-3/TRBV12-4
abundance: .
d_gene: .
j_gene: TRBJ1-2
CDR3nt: TGTGCCAGCAGGACGGGGGGGCGGTTAGGCTACACCTTC
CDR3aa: CASRTGGRLGYTF